This entry is about one T cell receptor (beta chain). No antigen is known for it. One end of the junction does not line up with germline, which may come from a read error. The data derive from a study of tumor-infiltrating lymphocytes in glioblastoma multiforme. CDR1 and CDR2 from the germline V gene are SGHAT and FQNNGV. The CDR3 has 13 amino acids. Multiple V-beta primers and a C-beta primer amplified TCRB from RNA. TCRdb reprocessed the multiplex PCR reads via MiXCR and lists one record per CDR3 protein. This table has over 8,000 distinct CDR3 sequences, 65% to 75% appearing once. Study-wide findings and caveats: The T cells in this sample were not sorted into functional subsets.

The rearrangement joins TRBV11-2 to TRBJ1-4, with unresolved D. The sequence derives from a male donor with glioblastoma. The material sequenced was brain tumor tissue. The CDR3 DNA follows: TGTGCCAGCAGCTCAGACATCAATGAAAAAATGTTTTTT. It codes for CASSSDINEKMFF.